These T cell receptor beta chains were read from a single sample in a study of T cells after yellow fever vaccination. TCRdb re-called the 5' RACE reads with MiXCR, one entry per CDR3 protein. The sample has 510,000 or so distinct CDR3 sequences; 15% to 20% are singletons. Sequences were derived from PBMCs, sampled 15 days after the yellow fever booster vaccination. The origin of the receptors is a man aged 25-45 years who received the YFV17D yellow fever vaccine. Both conserved end residues are part of each CDR3. A D gene is named only where the DNA matches it firmly. Clone size is given for some rows only: seen once, a few or many times, or a class if the clone is expanded.

>TRBJ1-6|-|many|TRBV25-1
CASSEQGVSPLHF
TGTGCCAGCAGTGAACAGGGCGTTTCACCCCTCCACTTT
>TRBJ2-1|-|-|TRBV5-1
CASSLRYRRNNEQFF
TGCGCCAGCAGCTTGAGGTACAGGAGGAACAATGAGCAGTTCTTC
>TRBJ2-1|TRBD1|-|TRBV7-2
CASSPGRGNNEQFF
TGTGCCAGCAGCCCAGGCAGGGGGAACAATGAGCAGTTCTTC
>TRBJ2-7|TRBD2|-|TRBV6-1
CASSRGFLTGTSKSYEQYF
TGTGCCAGCAGTCGCGGTTTCCTAACCGGGACTAGCAAGTCCTACGAGCAGTACTTC
>TRBJ2-1|TRBD1|-|TRBV20-1
CSATSGTGPYNEQFF
TGCAGTGCTACCTCCGGGACAGGACCTTACAATGAGCAGTTCTTC
>TRBJ2-4|-|-|TRBV7-2
CASSRPGNIQYF
TGTGCCAGCAGCCGTCCAGGAAACATTCAGTACTTC
>TRBJ2-3|TRBD2|-|TRBV28
CASTSGTSGTDTQYF
TGTGCCAGCACCTCCGGGACTAGTGGCACAGATACGCAGTATTTT
>TRBJ1-1|-|-|TRBV19
CASRGKTEAFF
TGTGCCAGTAGGGGAAAGACTGAAGCTTTCTTT
>TRBJ2-1|-|-|TRBV28
CASSLTPQRRAYNEQFF
TGTGCCAGCAGTTTAACCCCCCAGCGGAGGGCCTACAATGAGCAGTTCTTC
>TRBJ2-1|TRBD2|few|TRBV11-1
CASSLVSGGYNEQFF
TGTGCCAGCAGCTTAGTTAGCGGGGGGTACAATGAGCAGTTCTTC
>TRBJ2-7|TRBD1|-|TRBV27
CASSFGDRAHEQYF
TGTGCCAGCAGTTTTGGGGACAGGGCCCACGAGCAGTACTTC
>TRBJ2-1|TRBD2|-|TRBV12-3/TRBV12-4
CASSELAGGPGDEQFF
TGTGCCAGCAGTGAACTAGCGGGAGGCCCCGGGGATGAGCAGTTCTTC
>TRBJ2-1|-|-|TRBV10-1
CASSEQAYNEQFF
TGCGCCAGCAGTGAGCAGGCCTACAATGAGCAGTTCTTC
>TRBJ2-5|-|few|TRBV27
CASSLSIGAGLETQYF
TGTGCCAGCAGTTTATCGATCGGGGCGGGCCTAGAGACCCAGTACTTC
>TRBJ2-5|TRBD2|-|TRBV9
CASSGGLAEETQYF
TGTGCCAGCAGCGGAGGACTAGCGGAAGAGACCCAGTACTTC
>TRBJ2-1|TRBD2|-|TRBV3-1
CASSQVQAGVYEQFF
TGTGCCAGCAGCCAAGTCCAAGCGGGAGTCTATGAGCAGTTCTTC
>TRBJ2-1|TRBD2|-|TRBV20-1
CSATSRGAGVPGWSYNEQFF
TGCAGTGCTACCTCCCGGGGAGCGGGAGTCCCTGGGTGGTCCTACAATGAGCAGTTCTTC
>TRBJ2-4|-|-|TRBV27
CASSYTGFPKNIQYF
TGTGCCAGCAGTTATACAGGCTTCCCCAAAAACATTCAGTACTTC
>TRBJ2-3|-|-|TRBV7-6
CASSPHGDTQYF
TGTGCCAGCAGCCCTCACGGGGATACGCAGTATTTT
>TRBJ2-1|TRBD1|few|TRBV20-1
CSASPGQGPNEQFF
TGCAGTGCTAGCCCCGGACAGGGACCCAATGAGCAGTTCTTC
>TRBJ2-5|-|many|TRBV18
CASSPLGGETQYF
TGCGCCAGCAGCCCCCTCGGAGGAGAGACCCAGTACTTC
>TRBJ2-4|TRBD1|-|TRBV6-1
CASSEEMGQKYF
TGTGCCAGCAGTGAAGAGATGGGACAGAAGTACTTC
>TRBJ1-2|TRBD1|-|TRBV7-9
CASSAPDRIQGYTF
TGTGCCAGCAGCGCACCGGACAGGATTCAGGGCTACACCTTC
>TRBJ2-7|-|many|TRBV12-3/TRBV12-4
CASSLGNRLGEQYF
TGTGCCAGCAGTTTGGGGAACAGGTTGGGTGAGCAGTACTTC
>TRBJ2-4|TRBD1|few|TRBV20-1
CSARELGDREAKNIQYF
TGCAGTGCTAGGGAACTTGGGGACAGGGAGGCCAAAAACATTCAGTACTTC
>TRBJ2-1|TRBD1|few|TRBV19
CASSVDRGGSYEQFF
TGTGCCAGTAGTGTAGACAGGGGGGGGAGCTATGAGCAGTTCTTC
>TRBJ2-2|TRBD1|-|TRBV12-3/TRBV12-4
CASSPRQGAKDTGELFF
TGTGCCAGCAGTCCGCGACAGGGGGCAAAAGACACCGGGGAGCTGTTTTTT
>TRBJ2-1|TRBD2|few|TRBV4-3
CASSRWTSSPPGDEQFF
TGCGCCAGCAGCCGCTGGACTAGCTCCCCCCCGGGTGATGAGCAGTTCTTC
>TRBJ2-1|TRBD2|-|TRBV7-6
CASSLASAGVQNEQFF
TGTGCCAGCAGCTTAGCGTCAGCGGGAGTTCAAAATGAGCAGTTCTTC
>TRBJ1-1|-|-|TRBV6-5
CASSYGVVGTEAFF
TGTGCCAGCAGTTACGGGGTAGTCGGCACTGAAGCTTTCTTT
>TRBJ2-7|-|-|TRBV5-1
CASSLARTLASEQYF
TGCGCCAGCAGCTTGGCACGGACTCTCGCCAGCGAGCAGTACTTC
>TRBJ1-1|-|-|TRBV12-3/TRBV12-4
CASSPAQGNTEAFF
TGTGCCAGCAGTCCCGCTCAGGGGAACACTGAAGCTTTCTTT
>TRBJ2-3|-|few|TRBV28
CASSKDSRLTDTQYF
TGTGCCAGCAGTAAGGACAGTCGGTTGACAGATACGCAGTATTTT
>TRBJ2-1|-|few|TRBV24-1
CATSGAGYNEQFF
TGTGCCACCAGTGGGGCAGGGTACAATGAGCAGTTCTTC
>TRBJ1-1|-|-|TRBV5-1
CASSWTVEGTEAFF
TGCGCCAGCAGCTGGACCGTGGAGGGCACTGAAGCTTTCTTT
>TRBJ2-1|TRBD1|-|TRBV7-8
CGSSFGTGNYNEQFF
TGTGGCAGCAGCTTCGGGACAGGGAACTACAATGAGCAGTTCTTC
>TRBJ2-7|TRBD2|few|TRBV7-2
CASSSTSGVSYEQYF
TGTGCCAGCAGCTCGACTAGCGGGGTTTCCTACGAGCAGTACTTC
>TRBJ2-5|-|-|TRBV15
CATSREGIRETQYF
TGTGCCACCAGCAGAGAAGGCATACGAGAGACCCAGTACTTC
>TRBJ2-7|-|few|TRBV5-1
CASKLGRTAYEQYF
TGCGCCAGCAAGTTGGGACGGACGGCCTACGAGCAGTACTTC
>TRBJ2-7|-|many|TRBV7-2
CASSPPGPRPYEQYF
TGTGCCAGCAGCCCACCGGGCCCCAGGCCCTACGAGCAGTACTTC
>TRBJ2-2|-|many|TRBV11-3
CASSLGLAGELFF
TGTGCCAGCAGCTTAGGACTCGCCGGGGAGCTGTTTTTT
>TRBJ1-1|-|-|TRBV7-2
CASSVQGQNTEAFF
TGTGCCAGCAGCGTTCAGGGCCAGAACACTGAAGCTTTCTTT
>TRBJ2-1|-|-|TRBV7-2
CASSLVINEQFF
TGTGCCAGCAGTTTAGTGATCAATGAGCAGTTCTTC
>TRBJ2-3|-|few|TRBV15
CATSVSLGASQEEDTQYF
TGTGCCACCAGCGTCTCATTGGGGGCTAGCCAGGAGGAAGATACGCAGTATTTT
>TRBJ2-2|TRBD2|few|TRBV20-1
CSAYGTSGREKELFF
TGCAGTGCTTATGGGACTAGCGGGAGGGAGAAGGAGCTGTTTTTT
>TRBJ2-1|TRBD2|-|TRBV3-1
CASNARLAGPYNEQFF
TGTGCCAGCAACGCCCGATTAGCGGGACCCTACAATGAGCAGTTCTTC
>TRBJ2-5|-|-|TRBV7-2
CASSYDTETQYF
TGTGCCAGCAGCTATGACACGGAGACCCAGTACTTC
>TRBJ2-2|-|-|TRBV6-1
CASSNSALNTGELFF
TGTGCCAGCAGCAATTCGGCCCTCAACACCGGGGAGCTGTTTTTT
>TRBJ2-6|-|few|TRBV12-3/TRBV12-4
CASTLYKGGGANVLTF
TGTGCCAGCACCTTGTATAAAGGTGGAGGGGCCAACGTCCTGACTTTC
>TRBJ2-5|TRBD2|few|TRBV3-1
CASSQVPSGRTQYF
TGTGCCAGCAGCCAAGTACCTAGCGGGAGGACCCAGTACTTC
>TRBJ1-2|-|few|TRBV30
CAWRGEGQGNYGYTF
TGTGCCTGGAGAGGAGAGGGCCAGGGCAACTATGGCTACACCTTC